This TCR beta chain stems from a study of T cells after yellow fever vaccination. The germline CDR1 and CDR2 sequences are SGHRS and YFSETQ. CDR3 size: 15 residues. V was clipped by 0 bases and J by 2 bases, with 11 bases between them. This clonotype was detected only a few times. TCRdb recomputed calls from the 5' RACE reads with MiXCR, one row per CDR3 protein. The sample records 120,000 or so distinct CDR3 sequences, around 9.8% being singletons. The chain joins TRBV5-1 to TRBJ1-1; D gene ambiguous. This clonotype was obtained from a man younger than 35 who received the YFV17D yellow fever vaccine. The sequencing here drew on CD8+ T cells sorted from PBMCs, taken on the day of the yellow fever booster vaccination. CDR3 residues: CASSLAAVGNTEAFF. The CDR3 DNA follows: TGCGCCAGCAGCTTGGCCGCCGTGGGTAACACTGAAGCTTTCTTT.